The sample holds one count of the clone carrying this T cell receptor (beta chain). This record comes from a study of blood T cell repertoires in COVID-19. Study-wide background: Whether acute or convalescent, the COVID-19 samples came from the United States, Italy and Spain. The analysed material was cDNA or gDNA that came from T cells, B-cell-depleted T cells, or PBMCs.

As processed by the authors: The authors estimated nucleated cell counts from reference gene primer amplification. Sequencing was performed with immunoSEQ multiplex PCR; in TCRdb, only in-frame clones are kept and a portion is missing. The V and J calls and the clone size are those of that table, but D and trimming were determined from the DNA. Among about 160,000 clones, 90% were seen once, and the ten largest hold 15% to 20%. From germline, CDR1 is LNHNV and CDR2 YYDKDF (reference sequence). The CDR3 loop spans 14 amino acids. The V end was cut by 0 bases, the J end by 8 bases, with 10 bases between.

This receptor was identified in a man in his 60s with active or convalescent COVID-19. The J gene is TRBJ1-4, the V gene TRBV15; possibly TRBD1 for D (5 bases). The sequencing sample was made of peripheral blood. The DNA for the CDR3 is TGTGCCACCAGCAGAGATAGGGGAACCGAAAAACTGTTTTTT. Protein: CATSRDRGTEKLFF.